Sequencing of this T cell receptor (beta chain) was carried out in a study of beta chain features in type 1 diabetes. General observations from the study: For Type 1 diabetes patients, all four CD4+ subsets carried TCRB CDR3s that were moderately but significantly shorter. TCRB repertoires of naive, central memory and Treg cells appeared more similar among patients than among healthy donors. A definitive answer on HLA type influencing TCRB rearrangement was not reached here.

Staining for CD45RO/CCR7/CD25/CD127/CD95/CD27 allowed sorting of CD4+ naive, central memory, regulatory and stem cell-like memory cells. Purity of each sorted population was above 98%. The sequenced template was cDNA made from the entire isolated RNA. TCRdb's table, derived via immunoSEQ multiplex PCR, lists solely in-frame clones and lacks some. The sample records 600,000 to 700,000 clones, 9.5% to 15% being singletons. A remark on this clone: Its target is unknown.

V was trimmed by 5 bases and J by 0 bases, leaving 11 bases between them. In germline, CDR1 is LNHDA, CDR2 SQIVND (reference sequence). CDR3 length: 14 amino acids. The sequence derives from a man aged 30-40 years with type 1 diabetes. Input material: naive CD4+ T cells from blood. The chain joins TRBV19 to TRBJ2-7; D might be TRBD1 (6 bases). For the CDR3, the DNA is TGTGCCAGTAGTTCCCAGACAGGCTCCTACGAGCAGTACTTC. Protein product: CASSSQTGSYEQYF.